This T cell receptor beta chain was recorded in a study of T cells after yellow fever vaccination. CDR3 length: 16 residues. Germline V gives CDR1 SGHTA, CDR2 FQGNSA. The V end was cut by 2 bases, the J end by 8 bases, with 16 bases between. This clonotype showed up just a few times. The authors made TCR cDNA by 5'RACE template switching, adding a universal primer site and UMIs. TCRdb fed the 5' RACE reads into MiXCR, producing one record per CDR3 protein. Here the sample spans 510,000 or so distinct CDR3 sequences, roughly 21% being singletons. Here the sequenced sample was PBMCs, taken 15 days after the yellow fever booster vaccination. The rearrangement joins TRBV7-2 to TRBJ1-6, with D maybe TRBD1 (5 bases). This sequence was found in a man aged 30 to 39 who received the YFV17D yellow fever vaccine. CDR3: CASSLTLQARDSPLHF. CDR3 bases: TGTGCCAGCAGCTTAACCTTACAGGCCCGGGATTCACCCCTCCACTTT. Looking up the rest from reference TRBV7-2 and TRBJ1-6 gives the full variable domain: GAGVSQSPSNKVTEKGKDVELRCDPISGHTALYWYRQSLGQGLEFLIYFQGNSAPDKSGLPSDRFSAERTGGSVSTLTIQRTQQEDSAVYLCASSLTLQARDSPLHFGNGTRLTVT.